What follows are 18 T cell receptor beta chains derived from one specimen sequenced in a study of cytomegalovirus exposure and HLA in healthy donors. Both 60 Vbeta primers and 13 Jbeta primers went into the PCR. Only in-frame clones appear in the TCRdb table, and some are missing; sequencing was by immunoSEQ multiplex PCR. The sample lists roughly 100,000 clones; roughly 63% were seen once. Sequencing was performed on PBMCs. All receptors derive from a woman aged 50 to 65 in good health and CMV-seropositive.

The sample holds a few counts of this clone. The chain is built from TRBV15 and TRBJ2-1; possible D gene TRBD1, 5 bases. This CDR3 spans 17 amino acids. The germline V gene has CDR1 LNHNV and CDR2 YYDKDF (reference sequence). V was cut by 2 bases and J by 2 bases, with 16 bases left in between. The CDR3 DNA follows: TGTGCCACCAGCAGACCTCAGGGCCTTGGGGCCTACAATGAGCAGTTCTTC. It translates to CATSRPQGLGAYNEQFF.

There are a few counts of this clone. The chain uses TRBV2 and TRBJ2-5; the match to TRBD2 covers 9 bases. Trimming cost V 8 bases and J 1 base; bases outside gene matches: 8. This CDR3 region has 15 residues. Germline lookup yields CDR1 SNHLY and CDR2 FYNNEI. CDR3 DNA sequence: TGTGCCAGCGGACCCGGGACTAGCCGCCAAGAGACCCAGTACTTC. It specifies CASGPGTSRQETQYF. The full variable domain, in which reference TRBV2 and TRBJ2-5 provide the parts outside the CDR3, is EPEVTQTPSHQVTQMGQEVILRCVPISNHLYFYWYRQILGQKVEFLVSFYNNEISEKSEIFDDQFSVERPDGSNFTLKIRSTKLEDSAMYFCASGPGTSRQETQYFGPGTRLLVL.

The sample holds a few counts of this clone. The V call is TRBV7-6, the J call TRBJ2-7; D may be TRBD1 (5 bases). Germline loops: CDR1 SGHVS, CDR2 FNYEAQ. This CDR3 spans 13 amino acids. The ends were cut back, 1 base at V and 3 bases at J, with 7 bases in the middle. Here the CDR3 reads CASSLEQDYEQYF. The CDR3, as DNA: TGTGCCAGCAGCTTAGAACAGGACTACGAGCAGTACTTC.

V and J are TRBV11-3 and TRBJ2-1; TRBD2 matches at 8 bases. The CDR3 extends over 14 amino acids. Germline-derived CDR1 and CDR2 are SGHNT and YENEEA. V lost 5 bases to trimming and J lost 10 bases; unmatched junction nucleotides: 10. Here the CDR3 reads CASSRGGAILEQFF. The CDR3 nucleotides read TGTGCCAGCAGCCGGGGGGGGGCCATTCTAGAGCAGTTCTTC. Looking up the rest from reference TRBV11-3 and TRBJ2-1 gives the full variable domain: EAGVVQSPRYKIIEKKQPVAFWCNPISGHNTLYWYLQNLGQGPELLIRYENEEAVDDSQLPKDRFSAERLKGVDSTLKIQPAELGDSAVYLCASSRGGAILEQFFGPGTRLTVL.

V and J are TRBV7-9 and TRBJ1-1, with D possibly being TRBD1 (6 bases). This CDR3 has 15 residues. The V end was cut by 5 bases, the J end by 1 base, with 14 bases between. Germline V gene sequence: CDR1 SEHNR, CDR2 FQNEAQ (reference sequence). The CDR3 DNA follows: TGTGCCAGCAGCGGGTGGGACACAGGGAACACTGAAGCTTTCTTT. Translating gives CASSGWDTGNTEAFF.

In the case of this clone: A junction end diverges from the germline sequence, so it may reflect a read error. The chain couples TRBV30 to TRBJ2-5, with unresolved D. Looked up from germline, CDR1 is GTSNPN and CDR2 is SVGIG (reference sequence). This CDR3 has 11 residues. CDR3 sequence: CAWSPQEAQYF. Here the CDR3 DNA reads TGTGCCTGGAGTCCACAAGAGGCCCAGTACTTC.

V gene TRBV30 combines with J gene TRBJ1-1, with D uncertain. Trimming shortened V by 2 bases and J by 0 bases, and 7 bases separated the two germline ends. Germline-derived CDR1 and CDR2 are GTSNPN and SVGIG (reference sequence). This CDR3 has 13 amino acids. CDR3 region: CAWSYSMNTEAFF. The CDR3 DNA sequence: TGTGCCTGGAGTTACAGCATGAACACTGAAGCTTTCTTT.

J is TRBJ1-4 and V is TRBV5-6; 8 nucleotides match TRBD1. The ends lost 0 bases at V and 7 bases at J; junction bases unmatched: 2. The CDR3 length is 14 residues. Germline CDR1 SGHDT, CDR2 YYEEEE. The CDR3 reads CASSLAGGIEKLFF. CDR3 bases: TGTGCCAGCAGCTTGGCAGGGGGCATTGAAAAACTGTTTTTT.

To note about this clone: Relative to the germline gene, one junction end is altered; a read error may explain this. V and J are TRBV30 and TRBJ1-1; D might be TRBD1 (5 bases). Germline V gives CDR1 GTSNPN, CDR2 SVGIG (reference sequence). This CDR3 region has 13 residues. This CDR3 reads CAWSVHSGTEVFF. The CDR3 DNA follows: TGTGCCTGGAGTGTACATTCAGGGACTGAAGTTTTCTTT.

Comment on this clone: At one end, the junction sequence differs from germline, possibly due to a read error. The chain employs TRBV7-9 and TRBJ1-1; D is unclear. Germline V gene sequence: CDR1 SEHNR, CDR2 FQNEAQ (reference sequence). The CDR3 is made up of 12 amino acids. DNA of the CDR3: TGTTCCAGCAGCTTAAGCCTTAATGAAGCTTTCTTT. Translating gives CSSSLSLNEAFF. The full variable domain, completed using reference TRBV7-9 and TRBJ1-1, is DTGVSQNPRHKITKRGQNVTFRCDPISEHNRLYWYRQTLGQGPEFLTYFQNEAQLEKSRLLSDRFSAERPKGSFSTLEIQRTEQGDSAMYLCSSSLSLNEAFFGQGTRLTVV.

This rearrangement joins TRBV19 to TRBJ1-2; TRBD1 matches 8 bases. Germline lookup yields CDR1 LNHDA and CDR2 SQIVND (reference sequence). There are 15 residues in the CDR3. V gave up 5 bases and J gave up 3 bases; unmatched junction bases: 8. The CDR3 DNA is TGTGCCAGTAGTTCCCACAGGGGGGGCGACTATGGCTACACCTTC. Translating gives CASSSHRGGDYGYTF.

This clone was seen more than once but under ten times. The V and J genes are TRBV4-2 and TRBJ2-7; the D is unclear. Trimming stripped 1 base from V and 0 bases from J, with 7 bases between. This CDR3 is 14 amino acids long. Looked up from germline, CDR1 is LGHNA and CDR2 is YNFKEQ. DNA for the CDR3: TGTGCCAGCAGCCAAGTCCAGGCCTCCTACGAGCAGTACTTC. It translates to CASSQVQASYEQYF.

This clone appeared once. The J gene is TRBJ1-2, the V gene TRBV9, with D perhaps matching TRBD1 (6 bases). Per the germline V gene, CDR1 is SGDLS and CDR2 is YYNGEE. CDR3 size: 17 residues. Trimming cost V 3 bases and J 0 bases, with 18 bases left between them. DNA of the CDR3: TGTGCCAGCAGCGGCCGGGACACACTCCTCTCTAACTATGGCTACACCTTC. Residues: CASSGRDTLLSNYGYTF.

The rearrangement links TRBV29-1 to TRBJ1-1; D is uncertain. Trimming took off 5 bases at V and 1 base at J, with 11 bases between the two ends. Germline values: CDR1 SQVTM, CDR2 ANQGSEA. This CDR3 has 13 amino acids. The CDR3 loop reads CSVQSEPNTEAFF. DNA of the CDR3: TGCAGCGTTCAGTCTGAACCGAACACTGAAGCTTTCTTT. The full variable domain, its missing parts supplied by reference TRBV29-1 and TRBJ1-1, is SAVISQKPSRDICQRGTSLTIQCQVDSQVTMMFWYRQQPGQSLTLIATANQGSEATYESGFVIDKFPISRPNLTFSTLTVSNMSPEDSSIYLCSVQSEPNTEAFFGQGTRLTVV.

The chain has TRBV19 and TRBJ1-2; 7 nucleotides line up with TRBD1. V shed 0 bases, J shed 1 base, and the junction held 8 bases outside the gene matches. Germline V gives CDR1 LNHDA, CDR2 SQIVND (reference sequence). The CDR3 extends over 17 amino acids. CDR3 DNA: TGTGCCAGTAGTATAGATCGTACAGGGGTCTATAACTATGGCTACACCTTC. Amino acids: CASSIDRTGVYNYGYTF.

V usage is TRBV5-6 and J usage is TRBJ1-5; D remains ambiguous. Between the trimmed V and J ends, which lost 3 bases and 3 bases, there was a span of 10 bases. This CDR3 region has 14 residues. CDR1 is SGHDT and CDR2 is YYEEEE in the germline V gene. The CDR3: CASSWFGLNQPQHF. The CDR3 DNA sequence: TGTGCCAGCAGCTGGTTTGGCCTCAATCAGCCCCAGCATTTT.

This clone has a single count. This chain links TRBV4-3 with TRBJ2-3; TRBD2 aligns across 7 bases. Trimming at V came to 0 bases and at J to 2 bases, leaving 5 bases not matched to a gene. Germline assignment: CDR1 LGHNA and CDR2 YSLEER. The CDR3 sequence is 16 residues long. Here the CDR3 reads CASSQDGAGNTDTQYF. The DNA of the CDR3 is TGCGCCAGCAGCCAAGATGGAGCGGGGAACACAGATACGCAGTATTTT.

The genes are TRBV21-1 and TRBJ1-4; the table assigns TRBD1, which was not confirmed against the DNA. TRBV21-1 is a recognized pseudogene. There are 13 residues in the CDR3. CDR3 residues: CASSPIQCRKLFF. Written as DNA, the CDR3 is TGTGCCAGCAGTCCTATACAGTGCAGAAAACTGTTTTTT.